The 12 T cell receptor beta chains in this list originate from one sample, sequenced in a study of T-cell reconstitution after alpha-beta-depleted transplantation in children. A library of TCRbeta sequences, prepared with unique molecular identifiers, was generated. TCRdb re-derived calls from the PCR reads in MiXCR, one entry per CDR3 protein. The sample carries 600,000 to 700,000 distinct CDR3 sequences, roughly 17% recorded once. The sequences come from PBMCs from the stem cell graft donor, collected from the stem cell graft. All receptors derive from a human donor who donated a stem cell graft to a child with acute myeloid leukemia.

In DNA, the CDR3 is TGTGCCAGCAGCCAAGATTCGAATGGGTATGGCTACACCTTC. This gives the protein CASSQDSNGYGYTF. This rearrangement joins TRBV3-1 to TRBJ1-2; D remains unclear. V shed 0 bases and J shed 5 bases, with 10 bases lying between them. The germline V gene has CDR1 LGHDT and CDR2 YNNKEL (reference sequence). The CDR3 loop spans 14 amino acids.

This clonotype has a count of ten or more. The chain joins TRBV20-1 to TRBJ2-1, with 12 nucleotides matching TRBD2. V shed 3 bases, J shed 9 bases, and the junction held 9 bases outside the gene matches. Per the germline V gene, CDR1 is DFQATT and CDR2 is SNEGSKA (reference sequence). The CDR3 sequence is 15 residues long. CDR3 sequence reads: CSARDWTSGVGEQFF. In DNA, the CDR3 is TGCAGTGCTAGGGACTGGACTAGCGGGGTGGGTGAGCAGTTCTTC.

The chain uses TRBV12-3 or TRBV12-4 and TRBJ2-1; 11 positions agree with TRBD2. Unmatched junction bases numbered 4, after V lost 3 bases and J lost 3 bases. This CDR3 region has 16 residues. The CDR3, as DNA: TGTGCCAGCAGTTTCACTAGCGGGGGTATCTACAATGAGCAGTTCTTC. Protein: CASSFTSGGIYNEQFF.

The chain links TRBV4-3 to TRBJ2-7; D gene uncertain. V lost 0 bases and J lost 7, with 19 bases in between. Germline V lookup: CDR1 LGHNA, CDR2 YSLEER. This CDR3 is 16 amino acids long. The CDR3 spells CASSQEFAAAIWEQYF. The CDR3 coding sequence is TGCGCCAGCAGCCAAGAATTTGCGGCAGCTATCTGGGAGCAGTACTTC.

This clonotype has a handful of counts. The chain links TRBV12-3 or TRBV12-4 to TRBJ2-2; TRBD2 might be the D (5 bases). The CDR3 extends over 16 amino acids. The V end lost 6 bases, the J end lost 4 bases, and 18 bases lay between the germline ends. CDR3 residues: CASSELEQLSTGELFF. The DNA of the CDR3 is TGTGCCAGCAGCGAACTAGAACAACTAAGCACCGGGGAGCTGTTTTTT.

This clonotype showed up many times. This sequence joins TRBV5-1 and TRBJ2-7, with unresolved D. CDR3 length: 16 residues. CDR1 and CDR2 (germline): SGHRS, YFSETQ. The V and J ends lost 0 bases and 3 bases respectively, with 16 bases between them. The CDR3 spells CASSLGQPSQFYEQYV. CDR3 nucleotides: TGCGCCAGCAGCTTGGGGCAGCCCTCTCAATTCTACGAGCAGTACGTC.

V gene TRBV7-6 combines with J gene TRBJ2-2, with D perhaps matching TRBD1 or TRBD2 (5 bases each). Trimming left V 3 bases short and J 6 bases short, with 8 bases between. Looked up from germline, CDR1 is SGHVS and CDR2 is FNYEAQ. CDR3 length: 13 amino acids. CDR3 coding DNA: TGTGCCAGCAGCTTCTCGGGACCCGGGGAGCTGTTTTTT. Its protein is CASSFSGPGELFF.

V is TRBV4-3 and J is TRBJ2-7; D possibly corresponds to TRBD2 (6 bases). Trimming removed 6 bases at V and 4 bases at J, with 25 bases between. The CDR3 is made up of 17 amino acids. The V gene's germline CDR1 is LGHNA and CDR2 YSLEER. The CDR3 here is CASSQSVGALGTYEQYF. Here the CDR3 DNA reads TGCGCCAGCAGTCAATCGGTCGGGGCACTGGGGACTTACGAGCAGTACTTC.

In regard to this clonotype: Germline is not matched at one junction end, which may reflect a read error. The chain joins TRBV20-1 to TRBJ1-5; 7 bases are shared with TRBD1. Germline assignment: CDR1 DFQATT and CDR2 SNEGSKA (reference sequence). The CDR3 sequence is 19 residues long. This CDR3 reads CCARKIPGQLIGSNQPQHF. In DNA, the CDR3 is TGCTGTGCTAGAAAGATTCCGGGACAGTTAATAGGGAGCAATCAGCCCCAGCATTTT.

This clonotype was counted a few times. CDR3 DNA: TGTGCCAGCTCAACCGAACAGGCAGGGACACGGACCGGGGAGCTGTTTTTT. It yields the protein CASSTEQAGTRTGELFF. This chain links TRBV6-4 with TRBJ2-2; D might be TRBD1 (6 bases). CDR3 length equals 17 residues. Germline lookup yields CDR1 MRHNA and CDR2 SNTAGT. Deletions cut 8 bases from V and 5 bases from J, with 24 bases between.

Only a few counts were recorded for this clonotype. The chain carries TRBV7-3 and TRBJ2-1; no definite D call. Looked up from germline, CDR1 is SGHTA and CDR2 is FQGTGA. Trimming took 5 bases from V and 6 from J, leaving 11 bases between them. The CDR3 sequence is 13 residues long. The CDR3 region is CASSPRAGNEQFF. The CDR3 DNA reads TGTGCCAGCAGCCCGCGAGCTGGCAATGAGCAGTTCTTC.

CDR3 in DNA: TGTGCCAGCAGTTTGGGGGGACTAGCGGGAGTGCAGACAGATACGCAGTATTTT. Amino acids: CASSLGGLAGVQTDTQYF. The J gene is TRBJ2-3, the V gene TRBV11-2, with 14 positions matching TRBD2. The CDR3 runs 18 residues. Germline values: CDR1 SGHAT, CDR2 FQNNGV. The V segment lost 6 bases and the J segment 3 bases; nucleotides outside the gene matches: 11.